What follows are 15 T cell receptor beta chains derived from one specimen sequenced in a study of cytomegalovirus exposure and HLA in healthy donors. Libraries were prepared by immunoSEQ multiplex PCR; TCRdb keeps only in-frame clonotypes and omits some of them. The profile shows more than 300,000 clones, 80% to 90% of them singletons. Source material: PBMCs. These TCRs come from a woman younger than 35 in good health and CMV-seronegative.

The rearrangement links TRBV7-3 to TRBJ2-5, with 12 nucleotides matching TRBD2. Germline V gene lookup returns CDR1 SGHTA and CDR2 FQGTGA. Trimming took 1 base from V and 5 from J; bases not matched to a gene: 2. This CDR3 has 15 residues. CDR3 nucleotides: TGTGCCAGCAGCTTAAGCCTAGCGGGAGGGGAGACCCAGTACTTC. Amino acid sequence: CASSLSLAGGETQYF.

The DNA of the CDR3 is TGTGCCAGCAGCTTAGGGGACAGGGACTGGCAGGAGACCCAGTACTTC. Its protein product is CASSLGDRDWQETQYF. The chain is built from TRBV7-9 and TRBJ2-5, with TRBD1 matching 9 bases. Germline values: CDR1 SEHNR, CDR2 FQNEAQ (reference sequence). V dropped 1 base and J dropped 5; count of bases not matched to a gene: 8. The CDR3 has 16 amino acids. Complete variable domain (other parts from reference TRBV7-9 and TRBJ2-5): DTGVSQNPRHKITKRGQNVTFRCDPISEHNRLYWYRQTLGQGPEFLTYFQNEAQLEKSRLLSDRFSAERPKGSFSTLEIQRTEQGDSAMYLCASSLGDRDWQETQYFGPGTRLLVL.

This clone occurred many times. The chain is built from TRBV5-4 and TRBJ2-5, with a weak D call TRBD1 (5 bases). This CDR3 is built from 14 residues. The germline V gene encodes CDR1 SGHNT and CDR2 YYREEE (reference sequence). V was shortened by 0 bases and J by 2 bases, with 8 bases between the two germline ends. CDR3 DNA sequence: TGTGCCAGCAGCTTGGCGACAGTACAAGAGACCCAGTACTTC. Translating it yields CASSLATVQETQYF.

The rearrangement uses TRBV27 and TRBJ2-1, with 8 nucleotides matching TRBD2. V dropped 2 bases and J dropped 6; count of bases not matched to a gene: 0. Per the germline V gene, CDR1 is MNHEY and CDR2 is SMNVEV (reference sequence). The CDR3 runs 13 residues. The CDR3 sequence: CASSLTSGNEQFF. The CDR3 DNA is TGTGCCAGCAGTTTAACTAGCGGCAATGAGCAGTTCTTC.

The V gene is TRBV9, the J gene TRBJ2-5; 10 bases map to TRBD2. Germline CDR1 is SGDLS and CDR2 is YYNGEE. CDR3 length: 17 amino acids. The V and J ends lost 3 bases and 5 bases, in that order; junction bases with no gene match: 13. CDR3 sequence: CASSGGSPSGRGETQYF. CDR3 nucleotide sequence: TGTGCCAGCAGCGGGGGTTCCCCTAGCGGGAGAGGCGAGACCCAGTACTTC.

This clone showed up just a few times. The J gene is TRBJ2-7, the V gene TRBV10-3, with D possibly TRBD2 on 6 matching bases. The germline V gene has CDR1 ENHRY and CDR2 SYGVKD. The CDR3 extends over 13 amino acids. V shed 2 bases and J shed 4 bases, with 9 bases lying between them. The CDR3 DNA reads as TGTGCCATCAGTGAGGGGACTGAGTACGAGCAGTACTTC. It codes for CAISEGTEYEQYF.

This chain joins TRBV7-9 and TRBJ2-7; 9 bases are a match to TRBD1. The germline V gene encodes CDR1 SEHNR and CDR2 FQNEAQ (reference sequence). V lost 4 bases, J lost 2 bases, and 3 bases stayed unmatched. CDR3 length: 14 amino acids. For the CDR3, the DNA is TGTGCCAGCAGCTCCCGACAGGGGGCCTACGAGCAGTACTTC. As protein: CASSSRQGAYEQYF.

The rearrangement links TRBV5-1 to TRBJ1-4, with 8 bases fitting TRBD1. Germline V gene lookup returns CDR1 SGHRS and CDR2 YFSETQ. The CDR3 loop spans 15 amino acids. V lost 6 bases to trimming and J lost 5 bases; unmatched junction nucleotides: 9. The CDR3 DNA sequence: TGCGCCAGCAACTCGGGGTGGACAGGGAATGAAAAACTGTTTTTT. Translation gives CASNSGWTGNEKLFF.

The chain employs TRBV10-2 and TRBJ2-7, with 8 bases matching TRBD2. V lost 5 bases to trimming and J lost 1 base; unmatched junction nucleotides: 7. CDR1 is WSHSY, CDR2 SAAADI, per germline. The CDR3 loop spans 15 amino acids. CDR3: CASSFGLATSYEQYF. Here the CDR3 DNA reads TGCGCCAGCAGTTTCGGACTAGCCACGTCCTACGAGCAGTACTTC.

This clone was detected a few times. The chain has TRBV4-1 and TRBJ1-2, with D maybe TRBD1 (6 bases). Germline V gene data show CDR1 as MGHRA and CDR2 as YSYEKL. The germline V and J ends were trimmed by 3 bases and 1 base, with 15 bases remaining between them. The CDR3 has 16 amino acids. The CDR3 region has the DNA TGCGCCAGCAGCCAGACGCGGACAGTCAGTAACTATGGCTACACCTTC. It is translated as CASSQTRTVSNYGYTF.

The chain uses TRBV7-2 and TRBJ1-1; D perhaps matches TRBD1 (5 bases). The CDR3 spans 15 residues. Germline-derived CDR1 and CDR2 are SGHTA and FQGNSA. V was shortened by 4 bases and J by 1 base, with 13 bases between the two germline ends. This CDR3 reads CASSSRGDPNTEAFF. The DNA of the CDR3 is TGTGCCAGCAGCTCCCGGGGGGACCCGAACACTGAAGCTTTCTTT.

In its sample, this clone was seen once. The chain links TRBV4-3 to TRBJ2-4; 8 nucleotides agree with TRBD1. The CDR3 totals 17 residues. The junction had 14 bases not matched to a gene; V was cut back by 2 bases and J by 8 bases. CDR1 is LGHNA, CDR2 YSLEER, per germline. CDR3 sequence reads: CASSQQSGQGSWDIQYF. CDR3 in DNA: TGCGCCAGCAGCCAACAAAGTGGACAGGGTAGTTGGGACATTCAGTACTTC.

V gene TRBV4-2 combines with J gene TRBJ2-2; D is uncertain. The germline CDR1 and CDR2 sequences are LGHNA and YNFKEQ. The CDR3 sequence is 12 residues long. Trimming left V 6 bases short and J 4 bases short, with 6 bases between. CDR3 in amino acids: CASSRSTGELFF. The CDR3 DNA reads TGTGCCAGCAGTCGGAGCACCGGGGAGCTGTTTTTT.

This clone was seen a few times. V usage is TRBV29-1 and J usage is TRBJ1-1; TRBD1 is a possible D gene (6 bases). In germline, CDR1 is SQVTM, CDR2 ANQGSEA. The length of the CDR3 is 13 residues. V was cut by 7 bases and J by 4 bases, with 16 bases left in between. The CDR3 DNA sequence: TGCAGCGCGAACCCACAGGGAAGCACTGAAGCTTTCTTT. It translates to CSANPQGSTEAFF.

The chain links TRBV2 to TRBJ2-2, with 12 positions matching TRBD1. CDR1 and CDR2 (germline): SNHLY, FYNNEI. The CDR3 is made up of 15 amino acids. Germline trimming cut 4 bases from V and 7 bases from J; bases unmatched to any gene: 4. The CDR3 DNA reads TGTGCCAGCAGTGGGGACAGGGGGCATGGCGGGGAGCTGTTTTTT. This codes for CASSGDRGHGGELFF.